These 14 T cell receptor beta chains share one sample of origin, sequenced in a study of blood T cell repertoires in COVID-19. Data came from immunoSEQ multiplex PCR; TCRdb stores just in-frame clones and leaves some out. Among 50,000 to 75,000 clones listed, 70% to 90% were seen once. The sequencing input was peripheral blood. All receptors derive from a man in his fifties or sixties with acute or convalescent COVID-19.

The chain couples TRBV9 to TRBJ2-2; no clear D gene. Germline CDR1 reads SGDLS; CDR2 reads YYNGEE. V shed 6 bases and J shed 6 bases, with 15 bases lying between them. CDR3 length: 14 amino acids. CDR3 residues: CASNLTPTSGELFF. CDR3 DNA: TGTGCCAGCAACTTAACCCCTACCTCCGGGGAGCTGTTTTTT. The full variable domain, its missing parts supplied by reference TRBV9 and TRBJ2-2, is DSGVTQTPKHLITATGQRVTLRCSPRSGDLSVYWYQQSLDQGLQFLIQYYNGEERAKGNILERFSAQQFPDLHSELNLSSLELGDSALYFCASNLTPTSGELFFGEGSRLTVL.

The gene calls are TRBV28 and TRBJ1-4, with D possibly TRBD1 on 6 matching bases. Germline V gene sequence: CDR1 MDHEN, CDR2 SYDVKM. Trimming removed 8 bases at V and 3 bases at J, with 13 bases between. The CDR3 loop spans 14 amino acids. DNA of the CDR3: TGTGCCAGCTCGACCGGGACATCTAATGAAAAACTGTTTTTT. Translating it yields CASSTGTSNEKLFF.

V gene TRBV2 combines with J gene TRBJ1-1; 7 bases match TRBD1. The germline V gene has CDR1 SNHLY and CDR2 FYNNEI. V was pared by 4 bases and J by 4 bases, with 3 bases of the junction left unmatched. The CDR3 loop spans 13 amino acids. This chain's CDR3 is CASSVAGGTEAFF. CDR3 DNA sequence: TGTGCCAGCAGTGTTGCAGGGGGCACTGAAGCTTTCTTT.

For the CDR3, the DNA is TGTGCTAGTGGTTTGGGGGACAGTCCTAATGAAAAACTGTTTTTT. Translation: CASGLGDSPNEKLFF. The J gene is TRBJ1-4, the V gene TRBV12-5; 7 bases fit TRBD1. The trim removed 1 base at V and 3 bases at J, leaving 2 bases unmatched. The CDR3 covers 15 residues. Germline V CDR1 and CDR2: LGHNT, FRNRAP.

V gene TRBV12-3 or TRBV12-4 combines with J gene TRBJ1-1; D is perhaps TRBD1 (6 bases). V dropped 3 bases and J dropped 8 bases, with 10 bases sitting between them. This CDR3 contains 12 residues. The CDR3 nucleotides are TGTGCCAGCAGTTTTGGCAGGGGAGAAGCTTTCTTT. It encodes CASSFGRGEAFF.

The chain links TRBV7-2 to TRBJ1-2, with D maybe TRBD1 (5 bases). The CDR3 loop spans 12 amino acids. The germline V gene has CDR1 SGHTA and CDR2 FQGNSA. Between the trimmed V and J ends, which lost 1 base and 8 bases, there was a span of 8 bases. This CDR3 is CASSLERGGYTF. DNA of the CDR3: TGTGCCAGCAGCTTAGAGCGGGGCGGCTACACCTTC.

The rearrangement links TRBV6-5 to TRBJ1-2; a possible D gene is TRBD1 (6 bases). The length of the CDR3 is 12 residues. The V and J ends lost 8 bases and 3 bases respectively, with 10 bases between them. The germline gives CDR1 MNHEY, CDR2 SVGAGI. The CDR3 loop reads CASGRTDYGYTF. The CDR3 nucleotides are TGTGCCAGCGGTCGGACAGACTATGGCTACACCTTC.

This chain connects TRBV6-5 to TRBJ1-6, with TRBD1 matching 7 bases. Germline-derived CDR1 and CDR2 are MNHEY and SVGAGI. This CDR3 is 15 amino acids long. Trimming took 6 bases from V and 5 from J; bases not matched to a gene: 7. CDR3 loop: CASSRAGTDNSPLHF. The CDR3 region has the DNA TGTGCCAGCAGCCGGGCTGGGACAGATAATTCACCCCTCCACTTT.

The chain joins TRBV19 to TRBJ1-1; D not resolved. Germline loops: CDR1 LNHDA, CDR2 SQIVND (reference sequence). The V end was cut by 4 bases, the J end by 0 bases, with 9 bases between. The CDR3 is 14 residues long. The CDR3 is CASSTGVMNTEAFF. As DNA, the CDR3 is TGTGCCAGTAGTACGGGAGTTATGAACACTGAAGCTTTCTTT.

The chain combines TRBV19 with TRBJ1-1, with TRBD1 matching over 9 bases. Germline V CDR1 and CDR2: LNHDA, SQIVND (reference sequence). The length of the CDR3 is 15 residues. V gave up 2 bases and J gave up 4 bases; unmatched junction bases: 5. CDR3 sequence (DNA): TGTGCCAGTAGTATAACAGGGGGCGTGAGCACTGAAGCTTTCTTT. Its translation: CASSITGGVSTEAFF.

V is TRBV7-2 and J is TRBJ2-7, with 8 nucleotides matching TRBD1. This CDR3 is 14 amino acids long. With 5 bases clipped from V and 2 bases from J, the junction kept 5 bases outside the gene matches. Germline-derived CDR1 and CDR2 are SGHTA and FQGNSA. The CDR3 spells CASSLDRGAYEQYF. DNA of the CDR3: TGTGCCAGCAGCCTAGACAGGGGCGCCTACGAGCAGTACTTC.

The rearrangement links TRBV25-1 to TRBJ1-4; 7 positions agree with TRBD1. CDR3 size: 15 residues. V trimming: 4 bases; J trimming: 7 bases; junction bases outside the gene matches: 9. Germline V CDR1 and CDR2: MGHDK, SYGVNS. CDR3 sequence reads: CASSAAGGLAEKLFF. The CDR3 DNA follows: TGTGCCAGCAGTGCTGCAGGGGGTCTCGCTGAAAAACTGTTTTTT.

The chain uses TRBV7-2 and TRBJ1-2; 7 bases align to TRBD1. From germline, CDR1 is SGHTA and CDR2 FQGNSA. The CDR3 covers 14 residues. Trimming took 0 bases from V and 8 from J; bases not matched to a gene: 6. The CDR3 DNA follows: TGTGCCAGCAGCTTAGCGGGGACAGTACGGGGCTACACCTTC. It yields the protein CASSLAGTVRGYTF. The full variable domain, its missing parts supplied by reference TRBV7-2 and TRBJ1-2, is GAGVSQSPSNKVTEKGKDVELRCDPISGHTALYWYRQSLGQGLEFLIYFQGNSAPDKSGLPSDRFSAERTGGSVSTLTIQRTQQEDSAVYLCASSLAGTVRGYTFGSGTRLTVV.

The V call is TRBV3-1 (or the pseudogene TRBV3-2), the J call TRBJ1-6; TRBD1 aligns across 10 bases. The germline gives CDR1 LGHDT, CDR2 YNNKEL (reference sequence). The CDR3 length is 16 residues. V gave up 4 bases and J gave up 8 bases; unmatched junction bases: 8. CDR3 nucleotides: TGTGCCAGCAGCCTCCGGGACAGGGGAACCCATTCACCCCTCCACTTT. This codes for CASSLRDRGTHSPLHF.